This T cell receptor (beta chain) was found in a study of T cell responses to AZD1222 COVID-19 vaccine. The overall study: Both about-4-week and about-12-week second-dose recipients were combined.

In this sample, this clone turned up once. Its antigen is not known. The CDR3 length is 15 residues. Looked up from germline, CDR1 is SGHTA and CDR2 is FQGNSA. The germline V and J ends were trimmed by 2 bases and 0 bases, with 9 bases remaining between them. TCRdb's table, derived via immunoSEQ multiplex PCR, lists solely in-frame clones and lacks some. The table lists about 150,000 clones, 80% to 95% of them singletons. Findings and limits, study-wide: Just 5 or 6 AZD1222 recipients tested seropositive at baseline. Mostly white British, mostly female donors; authors suggested clonal diversity may be underestimated.

V is TRBV7-2 and J is TRBJ2-3; the D gene is possibly TRBD2 (5 bases). This material consisted of peripheral blood, taken on day 0 of AZD1222 vaccination. The receptor's source is an adult in good health. CDR3 bases: TGTGCCAGCAGCTTACCGGACTTCAGCACAGATACGCAGTATTTT. It yields the protein CASSLPDFSTDTQYF.